This TCR beta chain is from a study of T cell changes during pregnancy in multiple sclerosis. Method: immunoSEQ multiplex PCR; TCRdb's copy keeps in-frame clones and lacks some. The sample carries 50,000 to 65,000 clones, more than 85% recorded once. CDR1 is LNHDA, CDR2 SQIVND, per germline (reference sequence). Germline trimming cut 7 bases from V and 2 bases from J; bases unmatched to any gene: 13. The CDR3 consists of 16 residues. The sequencing used CD4+ T cells from peripheral blood mononuclear cells, collected in the third trimester of pregnancy. The V gene is TRBV19, the J gene TRBJ1-2; 7 bases align to TRBD1. The origin of this receptor is a female donor with multiple sclerosis, enrolled in a pregnancy study. The CDR3 spells CASTPGLRQGNYGYTF. CDR3 bases: TGTGCCAGTACCCCTGGGCTAAGACAGGGAAACTATGGCTACACCTTC.